The 32 T cell receptor beta chains in this list originate from one sample, sequenced in a study of beta chain features in type 1 diabetes listed by TCRdb under 2018. The method behind the library was the immunoSEQ multiplex PCR assay. The High Capacity cDNA Reverse Transcription Kit was used to reverse transcribe all of the isolated RNA, meaning that expressed TCRB transcripts were what got sequenced. TCRdb retrieved this table from immuneACCESS and kept in-frame rearrangements only. Not all clones are present; in checked studies, unresolved V genes account for under half, and no reason is known for the remainder. The table for this sample lists 15,000 to 17,000 clones; approximately 45% of them were counted only once. Over 0.45% of the sample comes from the top ten. The sequenced sample was stem cell memory CD4+ T cells from blood. The cell subset or site label, read with the paper, signifies: stem cell-like memory CD4+ T cells. These receptor sequences come from a woman in her thirties or forties in good health.

This clone has only one observation. This chain uses TRBV6-1 with TRBJ2-7; D ambiguous. Germline assignment: CDR1 MNHNS and CDR2 SASEGT. This CDR3 is built from 13 residues. Between the trimmed V and J ends, which lost 8 bases and 6 bases, there was a span of 17 bases. CDR3 sequence: CASRIQDHAEQYF. The CDR3 nucleotides are TGTGCCAGCCGGATCCAGGATCACGCCGAGCAGTACTTC.

A few counts support this clone. In DNA form, the CDR3 reads TGTGCCAGCAGCTTAGAGGGGGGCACTGAAGCTTTCTTT. Protein sequence: CASSLEGGTEAFF. The genes are TRBV11-2 and TRBJ1-1; D perhaps matches TRBD1 (5 bases). The CDR3 has 13 residues. V gave up 0 bases and J gave up 4 bases, with 6 bases separating them. Per the germline V gene, CDR1 is SGHAT and CDR2 is FQNNGV.

This clone has more than one count but fewer than ten. V is TRBV5-4 and J is TRBJ2-3; D uncertain. Germline values: CDR1 SGHNT, CDR2 YYREEE (reference sequence). Trimming took off 5 bases at V and 7 bases at J, with 11 bases between the two ends. The CDR3 covers 12 residues. CDR3 nucleotide sequence: TGTGCCAGCAGGACCGACATGCATACGCAGTATTTT. Translated: CASRTDMHTQYF.

The chain combines TRBV5-1 with TRBJ2-7; 13 bases are a match to TRBD2. CDR1 and CDR2 from the germline V gene are SGHRS and YFSETQ. V gave up 4 bases and J gave up 4 bases; unmatched junction bases: 5. The CDR3 covers 15 residues. CDR3 coding DNA: TGCGCCAGCAGCGTTACTAGCGGGGGGGTATACGAGCAGTACTTC. It is translated as CASSVTSGGVYEQYF. The full variable domain, its missing parts supplied by reference TRBV5-1 and TRBJ2-7, is KAGVTQTPRYLIKTRGQQVTLSCSPISGHRSVSWYQQTPGQGLQFLFEYFSETQRNKGNFPGRFSGRQFSNSRSEMNVSTLELGDSALYLCASSVTSGGVYEQYFGPGTRLTVT.

The genes are TRBV6-5 and TRBJ1-1, with D hard to call. The CDR3 has 15 amino acids. Germline CDR1 MNHEY, CDR2 SVGAGI. Trimming took 5 bases from V and 5 from J, leaving 18 bases between them. The CDR3 loop reads CASSPQSRGGTEAFF. Written as DNA, the CDR3 is TGTGCCAGCAGTCCACAATCCCGGGGAGGGACTGAAGCTTTCTTT.

This rearrangement joins TRBV19 to TRBJ2-7; TRBD1 matches 8 bases. Germline V lookup: CDR1 LNHDA, CDR2 SQIVND (reference sequence). V gave up 5 bases and J gave up 0 bases; unmatched junction bases: 0. This CDR3 contains 13 residues. CDR3 residues: CASSGQGSYEQYF. CDR3 in DNA: TGTGCCAGTAGTGGACAGGGCTCCTACGAGCAGTACTTC.

The gene calls are TRBV19 and TRBJ1-1; the D gene is possibly TRBD1 (5 bases). The germline V gene encodes CDR1 LNHDA and CDR2 SQIVND (reference sequence). CDR3 length: 14 amino acids. The V and J ends lost 3 bases and 6 bases respectively, with 14 bases between them. The CDR3 DNA reads as TGTGCCAGTAGTATGGAGGGGAGGTTGGCTGAAGCTTTCTTT. Its protein product is CASSMEGRLAEAFF. The full variable domain, its missing parts supplied by reference TRBV19 and TRBJ1-1, is DGGITQSPKYLFRKEGQNVTLSCEQNLNHDAMYWYRQDPGQGLRLIYYSQIVNDFQKGDIAEGYSVSREKKESFPLTVTSAQKNPTAFYLCASSMEGRLAEAFFGQGTRLTVV.

The chain is built from TRBV18 and TRBJ2-1; 8 nucleotides agree with TRBD2. CDR1 and CDR2 from the germline V gene are KGHSH and LQKENI. The CDR3 runs to 17 residues. J gave up 0 bases and V 0 bases, and 4 bases lay outside the gene matches. DNA of the CDR3: TGTGCCAGCTCACCACCACGCCTAGCGGGCTCCTACAATGAGCAGTTCTTC. Amino acids: CASSPPRLAGSYNEQFF.

The genes are TRBV7-2 and TRBJ2-2; no clear D gene. The V end was cut by 5 bases, the J end by 8 bases, with 9 bases between. The CDR3 extends over 12 amino acids. Germline-derived CDR1 and CDR2 are SGHTA and FQGNSA. The CDR3 here is CASSPRAGELFF. CDR3 nucleotides: TGTGCCAGCAGCCCCCGCGCGGGGGAGCTGTTTTTT.

V is TRBV5-1 and J is TRBJ2-3; 8 bases are shared with TRBD2. The V gene's germline CDR1 is SGHRS and CDR2 YFSETQ. J was trimmed by 2 bases and V by 0 bases; bases with no gene match: 2. The CDR3 has 15 amino acids. The CDR3 region is CASSLERGPTDTQYF. The CDR3 DNA is TGCGCCAGCAGCTTGGAGCGGGGGCCCACAGATACGCAGTATTTT.

This clone has just one count. This chain connects TRBV7-2 to TRBJ2-5; the D gene is possibly TRBD1 (5 bases). V was trimmed by 5 bases and J by 1 base, leaving 5 bases between them. Per germline, CDR1 SGHTA and CDR2 FQGNSA. The CDR3 contains 12 residues. As DNA, the CDR3 is TGTGCCAGCAGCGACAGCCAAGAGACCCAGTACTTC. Translating gives CASSDSQETQYF.

The chain joins TRBV18 to TRBJ2-1, with 10 bases matching TRBD2. From germline, CDR1 is KGHSH and CDR2 LQKENI. Germline trimming cut 3 bases from V and 7 bases from J; bases unmatched to any gene: 12. The CDR3 has 17 amino acids. The CDR3 bases are TGTGCCAGCTCACCTAATCTAGCGGGGGACCCCCCTAATGAGCAGTTCTTC. Translated: CASSPNLAGDPPNEQFF. Based on the CDR3 plus reference TRBV18 and TRBJ2-1, the full variable domain is NAGVMQNPRHLVRRRGQEARLRCSPMKGHSHVYWYRQLPEEGLKFMVYLQKENIIDESGMPKERFSAEFPKEGPSILRIQQVVRGDSAAYFCASSPNLAGDPPNEQFFGPGTRLTVL.

CDR3 residues: CASSFRVGYGYTF. The CDR3 nucleotides read TGTGCCAGCAGTTTTCGGGTTGGATATGGCTACACCTTC. The chain carries TRBV27 and TRBJ1-2; D is unclear. The V gene's germline CDR1 is MNHEY and CDR2 SMNVEV (reference sequence). CDR3 length: 13 amino acids. V was trimmed by 3 bases and J by 5 bases, leaving 10 bases between them.

The genes are TRBV7-8 and TRBJ2-3, with 11 nucleotides matching TRBD2. Germline trimming cut 4 bases from V and 3 bases from J; bases unmatched to any gene: 3. The CDR3 runs to 15 residues. Germline values: CDR1 SGHVS, CDR2 FQNEAQ. The CDR3 DNA reads TGTGCCAGCAGCTCCCTAGCGGGGGGAACAGATACGCAGTATTTT. Protein product: CASSSLAGGTDTQYF.

In its sample, this clone was seen a few times. The V gene is TRBV15, the J gene TRBJ1-1; D may be TRBD1 (6 bases). The CDR3 spans 17 residues. Trimming shortened V by 1 base and J by 0 bases, and 15 bases separated the two germline ends. Per germline, CDR1 LNHNV and CDR2 YYDKDF (reference sequence). The CDR3 reads CATSRVEGGGMNTEAFF. Written as DNA, the CDR3 is TGTGCCACCAGCAGAGTTGAAGGGGGGGGGATGAACACTGAAGCTTTCTTT.

V gene TRBV20-1 combines with J gene TRBJ1-1; maybe TRBD1 (5 bases). The CDR3 runs to 11 residues. Germline-derived CDR1 and CDR2 are DFQATT and SNEGSKA (reference sequence). Trimming took off 6 bases at V and 5 bases at J, with 10 bases between the two ends. The CDR3 here is CSAVGGTEAFF. CDR3 nucleotide sequence: TGCAGTGCAGTGGGGGGAACTGAAGCTTTCTTT.

The chain has TRBV7-2 and TRBJ2-7; no reliable D call. The germline CDR1 and CDR2 sequences are SGHTA and FQGNSA. This CDR3 spans 15 amino acids. Trimming cost V 5 bases and J 1 base, with 15 bases left between them. The CDR3 bases are TGTGCCAGCAGCGTTTTTTTCAGATCATCCTACGAGCAGTACTTC. Its translation: CASSVFFRSSYEQYF.

This clone was seen more than once but under ten times. The rearrangement joins TRBV5-1 to TRBJ1-3; 7 nucleotides line up with TRBD1. The CDR3 totals 16 residues. With V trimmed by 2 bases and J by 0 bases, 5 bases remained unmatched. Germline assignment: CDR1 SGHRS and CDR2 YFSETQ. The CDR3 spells CASSFRTGSSGNTIYF. The DNA for the CDR3 is TGCGCCAGCAGCTTCCGGACAGGCAGCTCTGGAAACACCATATATTTT.

This chain connects TRBV5-1 to TRBJ2-1; 10 nucleotides agree with TRBD2. J lost 1 base, V lost 6 bases, and 4 bases had no gene match. This CDR3 is built from 15 residues. The V gene's germline CDR1 is SGHRS and CDR2 YFSETQ. CDR3 nucleotides: TGCGCCAGCACGGATAGCGGGGGGTCCTACAATGAGCAGTTCTTC. Translating gives CASTDSGGSYNEQFF. The full variable domain, with the rest looked up from reference TRBV5-1 and TRBJ2-1, is KAGVTQTPRYLIKTRGQQVTLSCSPISGHRSVSWYQQTPGQGLQFLFEYFSETQRNKGNFPGRFSGRQFSNSRSEMNVSTLELGDSALYLCASTDSGGSYNEQFFGPGTRLTVL.

In this sample, this clone turned up a few times. The gene calls are TRBV7-2 and TRBJ1-3; D is unresolved. Trimming shortened V by 1 base and J by 0 bases, and 7 bases separated the two germline ends. Germline V gene data show CDR1 as SGHTA and CDR2 as FQGNSA. The CDR3 spans 15 residues. In DNA, the CDR3 is TGTGCCAGCAGCTTAGAACGGGGCTCTGGAAACACCATATATTTT. It specifies CASSLERGSGNTIYF.

This clone occurred a few times. This chain connects TRBV4-3 to TRBJ2-2; D might be TRBD1 (5 bases). Trimming cost V 1 base and J 10 bases, with 13 bases left between them. CDR1 and CDR2 (germline): LGHNA, YSLEER. CDR3 length equals 14 residues. In DNA form, the CDR3 reads TGCGCCAGCAGCCAAGGGCAGGGTGAGGAGGAGCTGTTTTTT. Translated: CASSQGQGEEELFF.

The sample holds a few counts of this clone. The chain links TRBV7-2 to TRBJ1-3; D is unresolved. This CDR3 has 14 amino acids. V lost 5 bases and J 4 bases, leaving 12 bases between the germline ends. Germline V gives CDR1 SGHTA, CDR2 FQGNSA. The DNA of the CDR3 is TGTGCCAGCAGCCGCGGGGTAGGAGGAAACACCATATATTTT. Amino acid sequence: CASSRGVGGNTIYF.

The chain employs TRBV7-9 and TRBJ2-7; 9 bases fit TRBD2. The CDR3 consists of 15 residues. V trimming: 5 bases; J trimming: 5 bases; junction bases outside the gene matches: 10. CDR1 is SEHNR, CDR2 FQNEAQ, per germline (reference sequence). CDR3: CASSRAGLAHNEQYF. The CDR3 DNA is TGTGCCAGCAGCCGAGCGGGACTAGCACATAACGAGCAGTACTTC. Full variable domain (outside the CDR3, taken from reference TRBV7-9 and TRBJ2-7): DTGVSQNPRHKITKRGQNVTFRCDPISEHNRLYWYRQTLGQGPEFLTYFQNEAQLEKSRLLSDRFSAERPKGSFSTLEIQRTEQGDSAMYLCASSRAGLAHNEQYFGPGTRLTVT.

Only a few counts were recorded for this clone. This chain uses TRBV7-9 with TRBJ1-5, with a possible D match to TRBD1 (5 bases). V was clipped by 1 base and J by 8 bases, with 15 bases between them. This CDR3 comprises 15 residues. The V gene's germline CDR1 is SEHNR and CDR2 FQNEAQ (reference sequence). CDR3 nucleotides: TGTGCCAGCAGCTTAGGCAGGGTACCATCGGAGCCCCAGCATTTT. Translation: CASSLGRVPSEPQHF.

The chain has TRBV7-2 and TRBJ2-7; D is uncertain. Per the germline V gene, CDR1 is SGHTA and CDR2 is FQGNSA. This CDR3 comprises 13 residues. V was pared by 2 bases and J by 5 bases, with 10 bases between. CDR3: CASSLSRQDEQYF. CDR3 DNA: TGTGCCAGCAGCTTAAGTCGGCAGGACGAGCAGTACTTC.

The J gene is TRBJ2-2, the V gene TRBV9, with TRBD1 matching 7 bases. CDR1 is SGDLS, CDR2 YYNGEE, per germline. The CDR3 totals 14 residues. The trim removed 5 bases at V and 5 bases at J, leaving 6 bases unmatched. CDR3 sequence: CASSYRQGTGELFF. In DNA, the CDR3 is TGTGCCAGCAGTTATAGACAGGGAACCGGGGAGCTGTTTTTT.

The chain uses TRBV25-1 and TRBJ2-7; possibly TRBD1 for D (5 bases). The length of the CDR3 is 15 residues. CDR1 MGHDK and CDR2 SYGVNS come from the germline V gene. Trimming removed 2 bases from V and 6 bases from J, with 17 bases in between. This CDR3 reads CASSEGAGVWIEQYF. The DNA for the CDR3 is TGTGCCAGCAGTGAAGGGGCAGGCGTCTGGATCGAGCAGTACTTC.

The chain has TRBV19 and TRBJ1-6, with D perhaps TRBD1 (5 bases). Germline CDR1 reads LNHDA; CDR2 reads SQIVND (reference sequence). The CDR3 runs to 14 residues. Trimming removed 10 bases from V and 10 bases from J, with 20 bases in between. The CDR3 sequence is CATTRGEPGSPLHF. The CDR3 bases are TGTGCCACTACACGGGGGGAACCGGGGTCACCCCTCCACTTT. Full variable domain (rest looked up from reference TRBV19 and TRBJ1-6): DGGITQSPKYLFRKEGQNVTLSCEQNLNHDAMYWYRQDPGQGLRLIYYSQIVNDFQKGDIAEGYSVSREKKESFPLTVTSAQKNPTAFYLCATTRGEPGSPLHFGNGTRLTVT.

The V gene is TRBV18, the J gene TRBJ2-2; D is unclear. CDR1 is KGHSH and CDR2 is LQKENI in the germline V gene. The CDR3 has 17 residues. V was pared by 2 bases and J by 1 base, with 14 bases between. CDR3 residues: CASSPMRLSKNTGELFF. In DNA form, the CDR3 reads TGTGCCAGCTCACCAATGCGATTATCCAAGAACACCGGGGAGCTGTTTTTT. The whole variable domain, filled in from reference TRBV18 and TRBJ2-2, reads NAGVMQNPRHLVRRRGQEARLRCSPMKGHSHVYWYRQLPEEGLKFMVYLQKENIIDESGMPKERFSAEFPKEGPSILRIQQVVRGDSAAYFCASSPMRLSKNTGELFFGEGSRLTVL.

The V and J genes are TRBV5-1 and TRBJ2-3, with D possibly matching TRBD1 (5 bases). This CDR3 contains 14 residues. Germline CDR1 reads SGHRS; CDR2 reads YFSETQ. V was clipped by 4 bases and J by 0 bases, with 9 bases between them. CDR3 bases: TGCGCCAGCAGCCGCCAGGGTAGCACAGATACGCAGTATTTT. Amino acid sequence: CASSRQGSTDTQYF.

The rearrangement links TRBV5-1 to TRBJ1-1; 7 nucleotides agree with TRBD1. Germline V gives CDR1 SGHRS, CDR2 YFSETQ. V lost 0 bases to trimming and J lost 5 bases; unmatched junction nucleotides: 4. The CDR3 has 14 residues. As DNA, the CDR3 is TGCGCCAGCAGCTTGGGACAGGGTGAGACTGAAGCTTTCTTT. Amino acid sequence: CASSLGQGETEAFF.

The rearrangement uses TRBV7-2 and TRBJ2-3; D uncertain. CDR1 and CDR2 (germline): SGHTA, FQGNSA. With 5 bases removed from V and 2 bases from J, the gap between germline ends came to 23 bases. The CDR3 covers 18 residues. In nucleotides, the CDR3 is TGTGCCAGCAGCCCCATGATCTCCTCACTCTCCCCCACAGATACGCAGTATTTT. Protein product: CASSPMISSLSPTDTQYF.